The T cell receptor beta chain described here comes from a study of blood T cell repertoires in COVID-19. About the study: There were acute and convalescent COVID-19 samples, and they came from the United States, Italy and Spain. The cDNA or gDNA used as material had been derived from T cells, B-cell-depleted T cells, or PBMCs.

In the source study's methods: Reference gene primers were amplified, and this amplification served to estimate nucleated cell counts. Assay used: immunoSEQ multiplex PCR; TCRdb lists only in-frame clones, some missing. That table furnishes V, J and clone size, whereas the DNA furnished D and trimming. The sample shows some 78,000 clones, 89% of them seen only once. Only a few counts were recorded for this clone. The sequence was obtained from a man in his sixties or seventies with active or convalescent COVID-19. The specimen was peripheral blood.

The CDR3 here is CASSLRGQGYTEAFF. The DNA for the CDR3 is TGTGCCAGCAGCTTACGGGGACAGGGGTACACTGAAGCTTTCTTT. The V and J genes are TRBV5-6 and TRBJ1-1; 10 bases fit TRBD1. The CDR3 covers 15 residues. Germline values: CDR1 SGHDT, CDR2 YYEEEE. Germline trimming cut 2 bases from V and 3 bases from J; bases unmatched to any gene: 4.